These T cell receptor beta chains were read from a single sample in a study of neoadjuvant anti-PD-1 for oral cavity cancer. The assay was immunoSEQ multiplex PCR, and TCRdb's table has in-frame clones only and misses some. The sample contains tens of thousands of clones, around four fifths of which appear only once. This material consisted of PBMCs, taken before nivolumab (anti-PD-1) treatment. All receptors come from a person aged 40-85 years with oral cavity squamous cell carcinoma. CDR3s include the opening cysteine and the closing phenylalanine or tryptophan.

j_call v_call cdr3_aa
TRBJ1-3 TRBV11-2 CASSRHLSSGNTIYF
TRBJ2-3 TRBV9 CASSVVPAGGTDTQYF
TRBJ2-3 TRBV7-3 CASSLNRGGPTDTQYF
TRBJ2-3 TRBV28 CASSLWGRASTDTQYF
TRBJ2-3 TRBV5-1 CASSLGTSGRADTQYF
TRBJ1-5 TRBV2 CASGDWFPTNQPQHF
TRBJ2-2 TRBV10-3 CAISDLAGLWGAGIHTGELFF
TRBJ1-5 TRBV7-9 CASSLARGVGDQPQHF
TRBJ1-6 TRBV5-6 CASSLGSPNSPLHF
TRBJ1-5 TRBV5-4 CASSFGTANQPQHF
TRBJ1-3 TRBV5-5 CASSLEADSGNTIYF
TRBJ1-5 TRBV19 CASRTTGRTSRPQHF
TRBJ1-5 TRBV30 CAWSVVGASYNQPQHF
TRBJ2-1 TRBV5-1 CASSLLSSGGSPNNEQFF
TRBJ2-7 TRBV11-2 CASSSTTGAYEQYF
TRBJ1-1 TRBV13 CASSPFGGQREAFF
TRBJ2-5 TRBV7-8 CASSLVGAGRETQYF
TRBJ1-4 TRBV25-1 CASTAVGPQGGEKLFF
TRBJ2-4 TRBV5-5 CASSFGTGGNIQYF
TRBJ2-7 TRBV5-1 CASSFGDKTYEQYF
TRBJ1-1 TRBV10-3 CATTMENTEAFF
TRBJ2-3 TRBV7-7 CASSRGTGRDTQYF
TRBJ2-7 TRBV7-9 CASSLPGSSYEQYF
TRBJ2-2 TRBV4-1 CASSQVLWTGELFF
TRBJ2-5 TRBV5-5 CASSLDFRYQETQYF
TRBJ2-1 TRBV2 CAPPGGVHNEQFF
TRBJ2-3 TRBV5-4 CASSLVGTDTQYF
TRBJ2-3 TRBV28 CASTNPGTSTQYF
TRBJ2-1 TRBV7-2 CASSPARGRGGNEQFF
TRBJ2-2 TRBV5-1 CASSLKVSANTGELFF
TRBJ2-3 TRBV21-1 CASSNGGQGRTDTQYF
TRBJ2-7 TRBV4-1 CASSQASVGTYEQYF